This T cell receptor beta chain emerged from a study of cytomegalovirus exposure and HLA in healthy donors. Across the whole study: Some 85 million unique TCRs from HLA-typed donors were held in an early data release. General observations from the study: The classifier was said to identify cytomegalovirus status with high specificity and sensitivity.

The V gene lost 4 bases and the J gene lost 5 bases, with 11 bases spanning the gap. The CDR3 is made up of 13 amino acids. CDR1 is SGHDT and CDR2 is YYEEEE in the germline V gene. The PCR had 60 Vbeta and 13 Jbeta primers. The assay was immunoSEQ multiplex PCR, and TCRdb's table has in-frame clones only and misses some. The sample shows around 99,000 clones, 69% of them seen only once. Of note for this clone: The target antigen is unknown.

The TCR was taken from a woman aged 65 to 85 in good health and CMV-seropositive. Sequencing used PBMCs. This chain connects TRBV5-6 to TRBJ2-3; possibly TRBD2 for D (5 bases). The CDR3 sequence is CASSSYGVDTQYF. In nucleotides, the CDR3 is TGTGCCAGCAGCAGTTACGGGGTAGATACGCAGTATTTT. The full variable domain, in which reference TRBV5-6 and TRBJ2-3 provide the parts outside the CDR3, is DAGVTQSPTHLIKTRGQQVTLRCSPKSGHDTVSWYQQALGQGPQFIFQYYEEEERQRGNFPDRFSGHQFPNYSSELNVNALLLGDSALYLCASSSYGVDTQYFGPGTRLTVL.